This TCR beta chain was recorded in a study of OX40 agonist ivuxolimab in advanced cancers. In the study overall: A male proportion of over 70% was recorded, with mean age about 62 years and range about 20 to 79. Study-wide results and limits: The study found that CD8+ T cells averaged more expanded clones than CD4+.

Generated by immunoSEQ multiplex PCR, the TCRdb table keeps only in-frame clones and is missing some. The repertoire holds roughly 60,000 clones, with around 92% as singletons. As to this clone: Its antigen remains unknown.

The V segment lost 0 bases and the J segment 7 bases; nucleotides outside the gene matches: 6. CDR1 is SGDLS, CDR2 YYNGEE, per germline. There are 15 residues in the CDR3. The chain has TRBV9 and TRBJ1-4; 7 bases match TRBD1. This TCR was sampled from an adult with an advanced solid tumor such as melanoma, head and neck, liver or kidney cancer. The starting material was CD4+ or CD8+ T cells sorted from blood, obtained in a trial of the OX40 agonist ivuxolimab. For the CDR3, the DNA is TGTGCCAGCAGCGTAGAAACAGGGGAGGCTGAAAAACTGTTTTTT. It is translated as CASSVETGEAEKLFF.